The T cell receptor (beta chain) described here comes from a study of CD8+CD57+ T cells in acquired aplastic anemia. Study-level information: Healthy donor CD4+ samples were sequenced to a depth that averaged roughly 10 million reads. Broader study findings: Sharing between patients and controls was observed for twenty-nine CD8+ CDR3 sequences. Significance was not reached for CD8+ Simpson's diversity between patients and controls.

Concerning this clonotype: Its antigen is not known. Mismatch with germline at one junction end may stem from a read error.

Profiling that covered TCR beta VDJ and CDR3 relied on genomic DNA as its template. TCRdb re-called the reads through MiXCR, storing one row per CDR3 protein. The data contain about 170,000 distinct CDR3 sequences, 50% to 75% of them seen just once; the ten biggest clones take up about 50%. The CDR3 is 14 amino acids. Germline V CDR1 and CDR2: SGHRS, YFSETQ. Sequences were obtained from sorted CD4+, CD8+, or CD8+CD57+ T cells (not recorded which) from PBMCs. The gene calls are TRBV5-1 and TRBJ2-3; 7 bases align to TRBD1. The clonotype comes from a human donor in good health. The CDR3 here is CGSSSGQLTDTQYF. For the CDR3, the DNA is TGCGGCAGCAGCTCGGGACAGTTAACAGATACGCAGTATTTT.